The 32 T cell receptor beta chains in this list originate from one sample, sequenced in a study of cytomegalovirus exposure and HLA in healthy donors. Produced via immunoSEQ multiplex PCR; TCRdb's table is partial and in-frame only. The data hold 150,000 to 250,000 clones, with 80% to 90% observed a single time. The sample was PBMCs. These receptors were obtained from a woman under 40 in good health and CMV-seropositive.

V is TRBV7-8 and J is TRBJ1-2, with no clear D. The CDR3 has 15 amino acids. The germline V gene encodes CDR1 SGHVS and CDR2 FQNEAQ. Trimming pared 1 base from V and 0 bases from J, leaving 9 bases between. CDR3 amino acids: CASSLDSYPNYGYTF. The DNA for the CDR3 is TGTGCCAGCAGCTTAGACTCCTACCCTAACTATGGCTACACCTTC.

This chain connects TRBV7-9 to TRBJ1-1; 9 nucleotides match TRBD1. V lost 5 bases to trimming and J lost 6 bases; unmatched junction nucleotides: 10. Germline lookup yields CDR1 SEHNR and CDR2 FQNEAQ (reference sequence). The CDR3 has 15 residues. CDR3 nucleotides: TGTGCCAGCAGCCCCCCGGGACAGGGAAGACCTGAAGCTTTCTTT. Its protein product is CASSPPGQGRPEAFF.

V is TRBV27 and J is TRBJ2-5; D is uncertain. Germline V lookup: CDR1 MNHEY, CDR2 SMNVEV (reference sequence). Between the trimmed V and J ends, which lost 4 bases and 5 bases, there was a span of 5 bases. This CDR3 is built from 11 residues. CDR3 region: CASSSRETQYF. The CDR3 DNA reads TGTGCCAGCAGTTCGAGGGAGACCCAGTACTTC.

This clone was counted a few times. This chain uses TRBV5-1 with TRBJ2-3; 7 bases align to TRBD2. Germline lookup yields CDR1 SGHRS and CDR2 YFSETQ. CDR3 length: 13 amino acids. V lost 10 bases, J lost 4 bases, and 9 bases stayed unmatched. The CDR3 spells CASGRDAADTQYF. The CDR3 DNA sequence: TGCGCCTCTGGGAGGGATGCAGCAGATACGCAGTATTTT.

CDR3 loop: CASTGLAVYNEQFF. The CDR3 region has the DNA TGTGCCAGCACTGGACTAGCGGTATACAATGAGCAGTTCTTC. This chain connects TRBV6-4 to TRBJ2-1, with 10 bases matching TRBD2. V was clipped by 7 bases and J by 4 bases; unmatched bases: 4. This CDR3 has 14 amino acids. Germline values: CDR1 MRHNA, CDR2 SNTAGT.

A note on this clone: Other DNA sequences of this sample code for an identical CDR3. This chain joins TRBV6-5 and TRBJ2-7; D not certain. V gave up 0 bases and J gave up 2 bases, with 8 bases separating them. The CDR3 is 14 amino acids. The germline CDR1 and CDR2 sequences are MNHEY and SVGAGI. The CDR3 DNA is TGTGCCAGCAGTTACTCGAGAGGAACCTACGAGCAGTACTTC. Translated: CASSYSRGTYEQYF.

For this clone: One end of the junction does not line up with germline, which may come from a read error. The chain employs TRBV7-7 and TRBJ1-3, with a weak D call TRBD1 (6 bases). Germline V gene data show CDR1 as SSHAT and CDR2 as FNYEAQ (reference sequence). This CDR3 has 15 amino acids. CDR3 nucleotides: TGTGCTAGCAGCTTAAACGAGGGGGCTGGAAACACCATATATTTT. Protein sequence: CASSLNEGAGNTIYF.

The chain is built from TRBV6-6 and TRBJ2-7; 9 positions agree with TRBD1. This CDR3 region has 14 residues. From germline, CDR1 is MNHNY and CDR2 SVGAGI (reference sequence). Trimming removed 6 bases from V and 2 bases from J; junction bases left unmatched: 5. CDR3 loop: CASRTGQGAYEQYF. CDR3 DNA sequence: TGTGCCAGCAGGACGGGACAGGGAGCCTACGAGCAGTACTTC.

This chain joins TRBV4-2 and TRBJ2-1; 9 bases map to TRBD2. Looked up from germline, CDR1 is LGHNA and CDR2 is YNFKEQ. Trimming removed 1 base from V and 2 bases from J; junction bases left unmatched: 3. The CDR3 covers 16 residues. In DNA, the CDR3 is TGTGCCAGCAGCCAAGCGGCTAGCGGGACCTACAATGAGCAGTTCTTC. Amino acids: CASSQAASGTYNEQFF.

The chain combines TRBV2 with TRBJ2-7, with 16 bases identical to TRBD2. The germline V gene has CDR1 SNHLY and CDR2 FYNNEI. Trimming removed 7 bases from V and 7 bases from J; junction bases left unmatched: 13. The CDR3 loop spans 17 amino acids. As DNA, the CDR3 is TGTGCCAGCATGGGACTAGCGGGAGGGCCCTTGCTGGGGGAGCAGTACTTC. It yields the protein CASMGLAGGPLLGEQYF.

The chain carries TRBV12-5 and TRBJ2-1; D possibly corresponds to TRBD1 (5 bases). CDR1 and CDR2 from the germline V gene are LGHNT and FRNRAP. The CDR3 length is 14 residues. Trimming took off 6 bases at V and 10 bases at J, with 19 bases between the two ends. In DNA, the CDR3 is TGTGCTAGTGGCCAGGGCGTTGCGGACGCAGAGCAGTTCTTC. This translates into CASGQGVADAEQFF.

The rearrangement uses TRBV9 and TRBJ2-6; TRBD1 is a possible D gene (5 bases). Trimming took 3 bases from V and 1 from J, leaving 11 bases between them. CDR1 and CDR2 (germline): SGDLS, YYNGEE. The CDR3 contains 16 residues. The DNA for the CDR3 is TGTGCCAGCAGCGCAAGAGGACAATCTGGGGCCAACGTCCTGACTTTC. Its translation is CASSARGQSGANVLTF. The variable domain in full, with the rest retrieved from reference TRBV9 and TRBJ2-6, is DSGVTQTPKHLITATGQRVTLRCSPRSGDLSVYWYQQSLDQGLQFLIQYYNGEERAKGNILERFSAQQFPDLHSELNLSSLELGDSALYFCASSARGQSGANVLTFGAGSRLTVL.

This sequence joins TRBV15 and TRBJ2-1; 8 nucleotides line up with TRBD1. Germline assignment: CDR1 LNHNV and CDR2 YYDKDF (reference sequence). J lost 5 bases, V lost 6 bases, and 6 bases had no gene match. This CDR3 region has 14 residues. The CDR3 sequence is CATRKGQADNEQFF. In nucleotides, the CDR3 is TGTGCCACCAGGAAGGGACAGGCCGACAATGAGCAGTTCTTC.

The chain combines TRBV6-1 with TRBJ2-1, with 9 positions matching TRBD1. The CDR3 loop spans 15 amino acids. CDR1 and CDR2 from the germline V gene are MNHNS and SASEGT. V was clipped by 6 bases and J by 9 bases; unmatched bases: 12. The CDR3 nucleotides read TGTGCCAGCAGGGAACCGGGACAGGGTTTCGGTGAGCAGTTCTTC. This gives the protein CASREPGQGFGEQFF.

The chain combines TRBV9 with TRBJ1-3; D uncertain. V was clipped by 0 bases and J by 0 bases, with 13 bases between them. Germline V CDR1 and CDR2: SGDLS, YYNGEE. CDR3 length equals 17 residues. The CDR3: CASSVEAVRRSGNTIYF. In nucleotides, the CDR3 is TGTGCCAGCAGCGTAGAAGCGGTCAGACGCTCTGGAAACACCATATATTTT.

The chain carries TRBV15 and TRBJ2-1, with TRBD2 matching 7 bases. Germline V gene sequence: CDR1 LNHNV, CDR2 YYDKDF (reference sequence). Trimming removed 1 base from V and 9 bases from J; junction bases left unmatched: 12. The CDR3 runs 16 residues. The CDR3 region is CATSRGGLAAYSEQFF. The CDR3 coding sequence is TGTGCCACCAGCAGAGGGGGCCTAGCGGCCTACTCTGAGCAGTTCTTC.

The V gene is TRBV5-1, the J gene TRBJ1-1; 8 nucleotides line up with TRBD1. The CDR3 loop spans 15 amino acids. V was clipped by 0 bases and J by 5 bases; unmatched bases: 6. Germline V gene data show CDR1 as SGHRS and CDR2 as YFSETQ. In nucleotides, the CDR3 is TGCGCCAGCAGCTTGGGGCAGGGGGCGCGGACTGAAGCTTTCTTT. The encoded protein is CASSLGQGARTEAFF.

V gene TRBV5-6 combines with J gene TRBJ2-3, with D tentatively TRBD1 (6 bases). Looked up from germline, CDR1 is SGHDT and CDR2 is YYEEEE. This CDR3 region has 16 residues. The ends were cut back, 4 bases at V and 3 bases at J, with 18 bases in the middle. CDR3 nucleotides: TGTGCCAGCAGCCAAGCTAGGGGGTACGGGACAGATACGCAGTATTTT. Residues: CASSQARGYGTDTQYF.

This chain connects TRBV19 to TRBJ2-7, with 9 positions matching TRBD1. The V segment lost 5 bases and the J segment 2 bases; nucleotides outside the gene matches: 13. The germline CDR1 and CDR2 sequences are LNHDA and SQIVND (reference sequence). The CDR3 covers 17 residues. CDR3 sequence reads: CASSATGQGLATYEQYF. In nucleotides, the CDR3 is TGTGCCAGTAGTGCAACGGGACAGGGCCTGGCAACCTACGAGCAGTACTTC.

J is TRBJ2-2 and V is TRBV28; 9 bases line up with TRBD1. With V trimmed by 6 bases and J by 2 bases, 7 bases remained unmatched. Germline V gives CDR1 MDHEN, CDR2 SYDVKM. CDR3 length equals 16 residues. In DNA form, the CDR3 reads TGTGCCAGCAGGACCGGGACAGGGATAAACACCGGGGAGCTGTTTTTT. This sequence encodes CASRTGTGINTGELFF.

Of note for this clone: One junction end disagrees with the germline gene, perhaps due to a read error. V gene TRBV7-7 combines with J gene TRBJ2-6; 10 positions match TRBD2. This CDR3 is 19 amino acids long. Germline values: CDR1 SSHAT, CDR2 FNYEAQ (reference sequence). In DNA, the CDR3 is TGTGCTAGCAGCCCCCTGGGCCTAGCGGGAGTTTTGGGGGCCAACGTCCTGACTTTC. Residues: CASSPLGLAGVLGANVLTF.

The chain recombines TRBV6-5 with TRBJ1-2, with D possibly being TRBD1 (6 bases). Germline V gene lookup returns CDR1 MNHEY and CDR2 SVGAGI. The length of the CDR3 is 14 residues. V lost 6 bases, J lost 4 bases, and 15 bases lay in between. DNA for the CDR3: TGTGCCAGCAGCCGGACAGCGAGCTCCTATGGCTACACCTTC. Amino acid sequence: CASSRTASSYGYTF.

This chain uses TRBV15 with TRBJ2-1, with 9 bases aligning to TRBD2. The CDR3 length is 14 residues. Germline CDR1 is LNHNV and CDR2 is YYDKDF (reference sequence). V shed 2 bases and J 7 bases; nucleotides not matched to a gene: 3. The CDR3 DNA reads as TGTGCCACCAGCAGACTAGCGGGAACTAATGAGCAGTTCTTC. It encodes CATSRLAGTNEQFF.

The chain links TRBV28 to TRBJ2-3; 7 bases are shared with TRBD1. CDR3 size: 14 residues. V lost 7 bases and J lost 5; bases outside the gene matches: 9. Germline V CDR1 and CDR2: MDHEN, SYDVKM. Here the CDR3 DNA reads TGTGCCAGCAATATCAGGGGGATGGGAGATACGCAGTATTTT. Protein product: CASNIRGMGDTQYF.

This chain links TRBV28 with TRBJ1-5, with 8 bases lining up with TRBD1. From germline, CDR1 is MDHEN and CDR2 SYDVKM. J gave up 4 bases and V 5 bases, and 7 bases lay outside the gene matches. The CDR3 covers 15 residues. The CDR3: CASSRDRLGNQPQHF. The CDR3 DNA reads as TGTGCCAGCAGTCGGGACAGGTTGGGGAATCAGCCCCAGCATTTT. Full variable domain (rest looked up from reference TRBV28 and TRBJ1-5): DVKVTQSSRYLVKRTGEKVFLECVQDMDHENMFWYRQDPGLGLRLIYFSYDVKMKEKGDIPEGYSVSREKKERFSLILESASTNQTSMYLCASSRDRLGNQPQHFGDGTRLSIL.

This chain joins TRBV6-5 and TRBJ2-7; maybe TRBD2 (5 bases). This CDR3 contains 10 residues. Germline assignment: CDR1 MNHEY and CDR2 SVGAGI. V shed 8 bases and J shed 7 bases, with 9 bases lying between them. The CDR3 DNA reads as TGTGCCAGCGGCGGGTGGGAGCAGTACTTC. Translated: CASGGWEQYF.

This clone was counted once. The chain has TRBV6-6 and TRBJ2-3, with D possibly being TRBD2 (6 bases). The V and J ends lost 4 bases and 4 bases respectively, with 18 bases between them. Germline assignment: CDR1 MNHNY and CDR2 SVGAGI (reference sequence). The CDR3 consists of 16 residues. The DNA for the CDR3 is TGTGCCAGCAGTTTGAAGGCGGGGCCTTACCCAGATACGCAGTATTTT. It codes for CASSLKAGPYPDTQYF.

This rearrangement joins TRBV5-1 to TRBJ2-7; 7 bases are shared with TRBD2. The junction had 21 bases not matched to a gene; V was cut back by 3 bases and J by 9 bases. Germline V lookup: CDR1 SGHRS, CDR2 YFSETQ. CDR3 length: 17 amino acids. The CDR3 region is CASSWDLSLGGSMAQYF. CDR3 coding DNA: TGCGCCAGCAGCTGGGACCTCTCGCTGGGCGGGAGTATGGCGCAGTACTTC.

J is TRBJ1-3 and V is TRBV2, with a weak D call TRBD1 (6 bases). Trimming shortened V by 7 bases and J by 2 bases, and 9 bases separated the two germline ends. Germline-derived CDR1 and CDR2 are SNHLY and FYNNEI. The CDR3 covers 13 residues. Here the CDR3 DNA reads TGTGCCAGCACCAACAGGGCTGGAAACACCATATATTTT. Translation: CASTNRAGNTIYF. Drawing the rest from reference TRBV2 and TRBJ1-3, the complete variable domain is EPEVTQTPSHQVTQMGQEVILRCVPISNHLYFYWYRQILGQKVEFLVSFYNNEISEKSEIFDDQFSVERPDGSNFTLKIRSTKLEDSAMYFCASTNRAGNTIYFGEGSWLTVV.

V and J are TRBV4-1 and TRBJ1-3; no clear D. The CDR3 contains 16 residues. V was trimmed by 1 base and J by 0 bases, leaving 10 bases between them. Per germline, CDR1 MGHRA and CDR2 YSYEKL. In DNA form, the CDR3 reads TGCGCCAGCAGCCAAGCGCGATTAAGCTCTGGAAACACCATATATTTT. Encoded protein: CASSQARLSSGNTIYF.

The CDR3 nucleotides are TGTGCCAGTAGTAGGGGGATCCGACAGGAGGTGTCCCCGGCCAACGTCCTGACTTTC. Translated, it gives CASSRGIRQEVSPANVLTF. V usage is TRBV19 and J usage is TRBJ2-6, with D possibly matching TRBD1 (6 bases). This CDR3 has 19 amino acids. V dropped 4 bases and J dropped 6 bases, with 25 bases sitting between them. The germline gives CDR1 LNHDA, CDR2 SQIVND (reference sequence).

This clone has a single count. The rearrangement joins TRBV5-1 to TRBJ2-7; 11 nucleotides match TRBD2. The germline V gene encodes CDR1 SGHRS and CDR2 YFSETQ. V was pared by 3 bases and J by 3 bases, with 8 bases of the junction left unmatched. The CDR3 sequence is 16 residues long. The CDR3 DNA sequence: TGCGCCAGCAGCTCCCAATGGCTAGCGGGAGGCTACGAGCAGTACTTC. Its translation: CASSSQWLAGGYEQYF. The full variable domain, rest sourced from reference TRBV5-1 and TRBJ2-7, is KAGVTQTPRYLIKTRGQQVTLSCSPISGHRSVSWYQQTPGQGLQFLFEYFSETQRNKGNFPGRFSGRQFSNSRSEMNVSTLELGDSALYLCASSSQWLAGGYEQYFGPGTRLTVT.